One TCR beta chain is described in this entry. This specimen comes from a study of cytomegalovirus exposure and HLA in healthy donors. Germline V lookup: CDR1 SGHTA, CDR2 FQGTGA. Trimming pared 5 bases from V and 4 bases from J, leaving 18 bases between. The CDR3 totals 15 residues. Vbeta (60) and Jbeta (13) primers were used in the PCR. This table comes from immunoSEQ multiplex PCR, and its TCRdb copy is limited to in-frame clones, with some not included. This table holds around 150,000 clones, around 74% found once. The sequence came from a female donor in good health and CMV-seronegative. The chain links TRBV7-3 to TRBJ2-7; tentatively, D is TRBD2 (6 bases). The sequenced sample was PBMCs. The CDR3 sequence: CASSPAPGELYEQYF. In DNA form, the CDR3 reads TGTGCCAGCAGCCCGGCCCCGGGAGAGCTTTACGAGCAGTACTTC.